Each of the 32 T cell receptor beta chains below was sequenced from the same sample in a study of a mutant IDH1 vaccine in newly diagnosed glioma. The time point was: week 5, during vaccination. Each dose of the vaccine consisted of 300 ug of mutant IDH1 20-mer peptide, with topical imiquimod. Sequenced by immunoSEQ multiplex PCR; TCRdb stores in-frame clones only, minus some. The sample shows over 55,000 clones, 80% to 90% of them seen only once. These receptors have no identified antigens. The sequencing used PBMCs, collected from a glioma patient whose treatment included an IDH1 peptide vaccine. Receptors were obtained from a woman between 35 and 50 years old with glioma.

The chain is built from TRBV7-9 and TRBJ1-2, with D hard to call. The CDR3 extends over 15 amino acids. Trimming stripped 0 bases from V and 1 base from J, with 9 bases between. The V gene's germline CDR1 is SEHNR and CDR2 FQNEAQ (reference sequence). CDR3 loop: CASSLAAAVNYGYTF. CDR3 DNA: TGTGCCAGCAGCTTAGCGGCAGCCGTTAACTATGGCTACACCTTC.

The chain is built from TRBV5-1 and TRBJ2-7; a weak D match, TRBD2 (6 bases). The CDR3 totals 20 residues. V lost 0 bases, J lost 1 base, and 26 bases lay in between. Germline V gene sequence: CDR1 SGHRS, CDR2 YFSETQ. This chain's CDR3 is CASSLEMAVHFLRESYEQYF. In DNA form, the CDR3 reads TGCGCCAGCAGCTTGGAGATGGCCGTTCACTTCCTCCGGGAGTCCTACGAGCAGTACTTC.

The chain couples TRBV27 to TRBJ1-2, with D perhaps TRBD1 (6 bases). This CDR3 is built from 13 residues. V was trimmed by 3 bases and J by 4 bases, leaving 9 bases between them. In germline, CDR1 is MNHEY, CDR2 SMNVEV (reference sequence). The CDR3 loop is CASSFRGRYGYTF. Here the CDR3 DNA reads TGTGCCAGCAGTTTCAGGGGTCGCTATGGCTACACCTTC.

The rearrangement links TRBV29-1 to TRBJ1-2; 7 positions match TRBD1. Trimming cost V 3 bases and J 3 bases; bases outside gene matches: 4. CDR3 size: 13 residues. Germline CDR1 reads SQVTM; CDR2 reads ANQGSEA. For the CDR3, the DNA is TGCAGCGTTGACAGGGGGTCGTACTATGGCTACACCTTC. Residues: CSVDRGSYYGYTF.

This sequence joins TRBV30 and TRBJ1-5; 11 bases fit TRBD1. The CDR3 spans 14 residues. Germline assignment: CDR1 GTSNPN and CDR2 SVGIG (reference sequence). Trimming cost V 3 bases and J 7 bases; bases outside gene matches: 5. CDR3 sequence: CAWSGQGAGQPQHF. DNA of the CDR3: TGTGCCTGGAGCGGACAGGGGGCGGGGCAGCCCCAGCATTTT.

The gene calls are TRBV2 and TRBJ1-5; no firm D call. Trimming removed 1 base at V and 4 bases at J, with 11 bases between. The germline V gene has CDR1 SNHLY and CDR2 FYNNEI. The length of the CDR3 is 15 residues. The CDR3 region has the DNA TGTGCCAGCAGTGAAGAGGGTCGACCTAATCAGCCCCAGCATTTT. It yields the protein CASSEEGRPNQPQHF.

This clone was found a few times. V gene TRBV29-1 combines with J gene TRBJ2-7; 9 bases are shared with TRBD1. Germline CDR1 and CDR2: SQVTM and ANQGSEA. The CDR3 loop spans 14 amino acids. With V trimmed by 6 bases and J by 3 bases, 9 bases remained unmatched. CDR3 in DNA: TGCAGCGTCGTAGGGGACAGGGATCTCTACGAGCAGTACTTC. Protein sequence: CSVVGDRDLYEQYF.

The V call is TRBV7-8, the J call TRBJ2-1; the D gene could be TRBD1 or TRBD2 (5 bases each). V was shortened by 2 bases and J by 7 bases, with 18 bases between the two germline ends. The CDR3 loop spans 16 amino acids. Germline CDR1 SGHVS, CDR2 FQNEAQ. The CDR3 DNA reads as TGTGCCAGCAGCTTAACCTTACCTCCGAGGGGAAATGAGCAGTTCTTC. Translating it yields CASSLTLPPRGNEQFF. The full variable domain, completed using reference TRBV7-8 and TRBJ2-1, is GAGVSQSPRYKVAKRGQDVALRCDPISGHVSLFWYQQALGQGPEFLTYFQNEAQLDKSGLPSDRFFAERPEGSVSTLKIQRTQQEDSAVYLCASSLTLPPRGNEQFFGPGTRLTVL.

V and J are TRBV19 and TRBJ1-1; 8 bases fit TRBD1. Per germline, CDR1 LNHDA and CDR2 SQIVND (reference sequence). The ends lost 3 bases at V and 11 bases at J; junction bases unmatched: 11. The CDR3 sequence is 14 residues long. This CDR3 is CASSIRPGQALAFF. CDR3 nucleotides: TGTGCCAGTAGTATTAGACCGGGACAGGCGCTTGCTTTCTTT.

J is TRBJ2-7 and V is TRBV30, with 8 bases matching TRBD1. The V gene end was trimmed by 3 bases and the J gene end by 3 bases; junction bases not matched to a gene: 4. From germline, CDR1 is GTSNPN and CDR2 SVGIG (reference sequence). This CDR3 is 13 amino acids long. Written as DNA, the CDR3 is TGTGCCTGGAGGGAAGACAGGGGCTACGAGCAGTACTTC. This sequence encodes CAWREDRGYEQYF. The full variable domain, with the rest looked up from reference TRBV30 and TRBJ2-7, is SQTIHQWPATLVQPVGSPLSLECTVEGTSNPNLYWYRQAAGRGLQLLFYSVGIGQISSEVPQNLSASRPQDRQFILSSKKLLLSDSGFYLCAWREDRGYEQYFGPGTRLTVT.

The CDR3 region has the DNA TGTGCCAGCTCACCAGGGACAGATAGCAATCAGCCCCAGCATTTT. Amino acid sequence: CASSPGTDSNQPQHF. V and J are TRBV18 and TRBJ1-5; 7 positions match TRBD1. V shed 2 bases, J shed 0 bases, and the junction held 1 base outside the gene matches. Germline V lookup: CDR1 KGHSH, CDR2 LQKENI. CDR3 length: 15 amino acids.

This rearrangement joins TRBV11-2 to TRBJ2-5; D may be TRBD1 or TRBD2 (5 bases each). This CDR3 spans 18 amino acids. With 4 bases removed from V and 0 bases from J, the gap between germline ends came to 21 bases. The V gene's germline CDR1 is SGHAT and CDR2 FQNNGV. The CDR3 reads CASSSSESPGRNQETQYF. Here the CDR3 DNA reads TGTGCCAGCAGCTCTAGTGAGTCCCCGGGACGTAACCAAGAGACCCAGTACTTC.

The gene calls are TRBV5-1 and TRBJ1-2; D gene ambiguous. The CDR3 runs 18 residues. Germline assignment: CDR1 SGHRS and CDR2 YFSETQ. V was clipped by 4 bases and J by 1 base, with 23 bases between them. Written as DNA, the CDR3 is TGCGCCAGCAGCCCCGCCCCTACCCGCGGCGGGAATAACTATGGCTACACCTTC. The encoded protein is CASSPAPTRGGNNYGYTF. Drawing the rest from reference TRBV5-1 and TRBJ1-2, the complete variable domain is KAGVTQTPRYLIKTRGQQVTLSCSPISGHRSVSWYQQTPGQGLQFLFEYFSETQRNKGNFPGRFSGRQFSNSRSEMNVSTLELGDSALYLCASSPAPTRGGNNYGYTFGSGTRLTVV.

This chain joins TRBV9 and TRBJ2-1; TRBD2 is a possible D gene (6 bases). CDR1 and CDR2 from the germline V gene are SGDLS and YYNGEE. The V end lost 3 bases, the J end lost 9 bases, and 19 bases lay between the germline ends. This CDR3 contains 15 residues. CDR3 protein: CASSGRPGEGAEQFF. The CDR3 nucleotides read TGTGCCAGCAGCGGACGGCCGGGAGAGGGAGCTGAGCAGTTCTTC.

The rearrangement uses TRBV5-1 and TRBJ2-1, with 9 bases identical to TRBD2. CDR1 and CDR2 from the germline V gene are SGHRS and YFSETQ. CDR3 length: 14 residues. V gave up 5 bases and J gave up 4 bases; unmatched junction bases: 4. The CDR3 DNA sequence: TGCGCCAGCAGGTACCTAGCGGGGTACAATGAGCAGTTCTTC. Amino acids: CASRYLAGYNEQFF.

The V and J genes are TRBV11-1 and TRBJ1-1; D remains ambiguous. The V and J ends lost 5 bases and 5 bases respectively, with 12 bases between them. The CDR3 loop spans 13 amino acids. In germline, CDR1 is SGHAT, CDR2 FQDESV (reference sequence). CDR3 residues: CASSPPMGTEAFF. In DNA form, the CDR3 reads TGTGCCAGCAGCCCGCCGATGGGGACTGAAGCTTTCTTT.

This chain joins TRBV2 and TRBJ2-7; 12 nucleotides line up with TRBD2. The CDR3 has 15 amino acids. Germline V gene data show CDR1 as SNHLY and CDR2 as FYNNEI. V lost 6 bases, J lost 3 bases, and 6 bases stayed unmatched. CDR3 DNA sequence: TGTGCCAGCAGGAACCTAGCGGGGGGGCTCTACGAGCAGTACTTC. This translates into CASRNLAGGLYEQYF.

V and J are TRBV7-2 and TRBJ2-7; D might be TRBD1 (5 bases). V dropped 5 bases and J dropped 4 bases, with 15 bases sitting between them. The CDR3 length is 14 residues. CDR1 is SGHTA, CDR2 FQGNSA, per germline. Here the CDR3 reads CASSVDGKGYEQYF. DNA of the CDR3: TGTGCCAGCAGCGTGGATGGTAAGGGGTACGAGCAGTACTTC.

The J gene is TRBJ2-6, the V gene TRBV27, with D unresolved. The CDR3 covers 16 residues. The V gene lost 3 bases and the J gene lost 0 bases, with 9 bases spanning the gap. From germline, CDR1 is MNHEY and CDR2 SMNVEV (reference sequence). The CDR3 loop is CASSFTATSGANVLTF. DNA of the CDR3: TGTGCCAGCAGTTTTACTGCGACCTCTGGGGCCAACGTCCTGACTTTC.

V is TRBV29-1 and J is TRBJ2-1; maybe TRBD2 (5 bases). The V end lost 2 bases, the J end lost 3 bases, and 11 bases lay between the germline ends. The CDR3 contains 14 residues. Germline V gene data show CDR1 as SQVTM and CDR2 as ANQGSEA. CDR3 DNA: TGCAGCGTTGAAAAGAGAGGGAGCTACAATGAGCAGTTCTTC. This translates into CSVEKRGSYNEQFF.

The chain joins TRBV4-2 to TRBJ2-5, with TRBD2 matching over 8 bases. Germline V gives CDR1 LGHNA, CDR2 YNFKEQ. V shed 1 base and J 5 bases; nucleotides not matched to a gene: 6. The CDR3 runs 15 residues. The CDR3 nucleotides are TGTGCCAGCAGCCAAGGACCGGGAGGGCAGGAGACCCAGTACTTC. Translated, it gives CASSQGPGGQETQYF.

The J gene is TRBJ1-1, the V gene TRBV30; 8 bases map to TRBD1. V shed 1 base, J shed 0 bases, and the junction held 22 bases outside the gene matches. The length of the CDR3 is 21 residues. The germline V gene has CDR1 GTSNPN and CDR2 SVGIG (reference sequence). DNA of the CDR3: TGTGCCTGGAGTGGCCCTCTTGAGACAGGGGCTTTCCTTACCATGAACACTGAAGCTTTCTTT. Its translation is CAWSGPLETGAFLTMNTEAFF. Full variable domain (remainder filled in from reference TRBV30 and TRBJ1-1): SQTIHQWPATLVQPVGSPLSLECTVEGTSNPNLYWYRQAAGRGLQLLFYSVGIGQISSEVPQNLSASRPQDRQFILSSKKLLLSDSGFYLCAWSGPLETGAFLTMNTEAFFGQGTRLTVV.

V and J are TRBV4-1 and TRBJ2-5, with 10 bases fitting TRBD2. The CDR3 has 16 residues. V trimming: 0 bases; J trimming: 4 bases; junction bases outside the gene matches: 5. Looked up from germline, CDR1 is MGHRA and CDR2 is YSYEKL. The CDR3 DNA reads as TGCGCCAGCAGCCAAGATACAGCGGGGGGGCGAGAGACCCAGTACTTC. This sequence encodes CASSQDTAGGRETQYF.

The chain links TRBV30 to TRBJ1-2; D may be TRBD1 (5 bases). The germline CDR1 and CDR2 sequences are GTSNPN and SVGIG (reference sequence). Trimming shortened V by 2 bases and J by 3 bases, and 7 bases separated the two germline ends. The CDR3 spans 12 residues. CDR3 bases: TGTGCCTGGAGTAAGGGGCACTATGGCTACACCTTC. Translating gives CAWSKGHYGYTF.

The DNA of the CDR3 is TGTGCCAGCAGCTTAGTTGGGGATCATGAGCAGTTCTTC. Encoded protein: CASSLVGDHEQFF. The chain has TRBV7-2 and TRBJ2-1; D is undetermined. The CDR3 has 13 amino acids. Deletions cut 1 base from V and 8 bases from J, with 9 bases between. CDR1 SGHTA and CDR2 FQGNSA come from the germline V gene.

The chain combines TRBV30 with TRBJ1-1, with D possibly being TRBD1 (6 bases). CDR3 length: 17 residues. Looked up from germline, CDR1 is GTSNPN and CDR2 is SVGIG (reference sequence). V was trimmed by 2 bases and J by 1 base, leaving 20 bases between them. Written as DNA, the CDR3 is TGTGCCTGGAGTCAGGGGTGGGTAGGGGGGTCGAACACTGAAGCTTTCTTT. Protein sequence: CAWSQGWVGGSNTEAFF.

The chain couples TRBV13 to TRBJ2-7, with D possibly called TRBD1 or TRBD2 (5 bases each). Germline V lookup: CDR1 PRHDT, CDR2 FYEKMQ (reference sequence). Trimming left V 4 bases short and J 2 bases short, with 12 bases between. The CDR3 is made up of 14 amino acids. The CDR3 nucleotides read TGTGCCAGCAGCTCGGGGAGAGGGGCCTACGAGCAGTACTTC. It specifies CASSSGRGAYEQYF.

This chain uses TRBV7-8 with TRBJ1-2; 7 nucleotides match TRBD1. The CDR3 spans 13 residues. V shed 5 bases and J 2 bases; nucleotides not matched to a gene: 2. Germline CDR1 and CDR2: SGHVS and FQNEAQ. The CDR3 nucleotides are TGTGCCAGCAGCAAGACAGGGAACTATGGCTACACCTTC. Translation: CASSKTGNYGYTF.

The V call is TRBV30, the J call TRBJ2-5; TRBD2 agrees at 8 bases. The germline CDR1 and CDR2 sequences are GTSNPN and SVGIG (reference sequence). Losses at the gene ends were 2 bases for V and 5 bases for J; bases not matched to a gene: 7. The CDR3 is made up of 14 amino acids. DNA for the CDR3: TGTGCCTGGAGTCCCGGGGGGGGCGTGGAGACCCAGTACTTC. Translated: CAWSPGGGVETQYF.

This chain uses TRBV7-2 with TRBJ2-7, with D perhaps matching TRBD2 (6 bases). CDR3 length: 13 residues. Deletions cut 5 bases from V and 3 bases from J, with 11 bases between. Germline V CDR1 and CDR2: SGHTA, FQGNSA. CDR3 in amino acids: CASSKTGVYEQYF. The CDR3 DNA sequence: TGTGCCAGCAGCAAAACGGGGGTCTACGAGCAGTACTTC.

V and J are TRBV10-3 and TRBJ2-5, with D perhaps TRBD2 (5 bases). The CDR3 sequence is 15 residues long. Looked up from germline, CDR1 is ENHRY and CDR2 is SYGVKD. V lost 0 bases, J lost 5 bases, and 13 bases lay in between. DNA for the CDR3: TGTGCCATCAGTGAGTCAGCCGAGAGGGAGGAGACCCAGTACTTC. It encodes CAISESAEREETQYF.

The V and J genes are TRBV2 and TRBJ1-5; D unresolved. CDR1 SNHLY and CDR2 FYNNEI come from the germline V gene. This CDR3 has 14 residues. Trimming left V 10 bases short and J 1 base short, with 14 bases between. The CDR3 loop is CATKRERSNQPQHF. CDR3 bases: TGTGCCACCAAGAGAGAGAGAAGCAATCAGCCCCAGCATTTT.